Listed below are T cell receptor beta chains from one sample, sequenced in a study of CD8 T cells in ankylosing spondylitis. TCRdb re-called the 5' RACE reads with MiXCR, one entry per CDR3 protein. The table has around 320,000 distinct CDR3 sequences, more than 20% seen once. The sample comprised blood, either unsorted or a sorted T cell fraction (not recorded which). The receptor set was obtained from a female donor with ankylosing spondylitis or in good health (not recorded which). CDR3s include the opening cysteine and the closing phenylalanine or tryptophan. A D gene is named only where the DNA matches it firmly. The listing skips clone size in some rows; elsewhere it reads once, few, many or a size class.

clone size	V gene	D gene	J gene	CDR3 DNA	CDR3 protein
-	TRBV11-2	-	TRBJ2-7	TGTGCCAGCAGCTTAGGACGACAGGTTCCCCACGAGCAGTACTTC	CASSLGRQVPHEQYF
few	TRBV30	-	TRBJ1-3	TGTGCCTGGAGTGTATCTCTCGGAAACACCATATATTTT	CAWSVSLGNTIYF
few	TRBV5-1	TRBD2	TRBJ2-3	TGCGCCAGCAGCCATGGCTTGGCTAGCGGACCCACAGATACGCAGTATTTT	CASSHGLASGPTDTQYF
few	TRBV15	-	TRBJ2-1	TGTGCCACCAGCGATGCGCAGAACAATGAGCAGTTCTTC	CATSDAQNNEQFF
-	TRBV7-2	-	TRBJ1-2	TGTGCCAGCAGCTCCGCCTATGGCTACACCTTC	CASSSAYGYTF
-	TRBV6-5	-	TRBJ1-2	TGTGCCAGCAGTTACGTCGACAGGAGTAGAGGCTACACCTTC	CASSYVDRSRGYTF
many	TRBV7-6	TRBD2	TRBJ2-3	TGTGCCAGCAGTTTTAGCGGGAGTATGACAGATACGCAGTATTTT	CASSFSGSMTDTQYF
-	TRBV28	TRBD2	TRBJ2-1	TGTGCCAGCAGACCTAGCGGGAGGGCCTACAATGAGCAGTTCTTC	CASRPSGRAYNEQFF
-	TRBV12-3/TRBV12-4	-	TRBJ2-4	TGTGCCAGCAGTTTAGGAGGGAATAACGTCATTCAGTACTTC	CASSLGGNNVIQYF
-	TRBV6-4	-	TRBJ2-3	TGTGCCAGCAGTCCGACAGTGCGGCTCGTAGATACGCAGTATTTT	CASSPTVRLVDTQYF
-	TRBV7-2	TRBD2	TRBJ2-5	TGTGCCAGCAGCTTAGGGGCTAGCGGGAGAGAGACCCAGTACTTC	CASSLGASGRETQYF
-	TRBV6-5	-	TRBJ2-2	TGTGCCAGCAGTTACCGAAGAAACACCGGGGAGCTGTTTTTT	CASSYRRNTGELFF
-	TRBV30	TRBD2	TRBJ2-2	TGTGCCTGGCGCCCCGCTACTAGCGGGAGCAAACATACCGGGGAGCTGTTTTTT	CAWRPATSGSKHTGELFF
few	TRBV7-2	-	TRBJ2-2	TGTGCCAGCAGCTTAGGTAGCGGAACCACCGGGGAGCTGTTTTTT	CASSLGSGTTGELFF
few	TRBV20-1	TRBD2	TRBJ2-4	TGCAGTGGGGGAGGGTCGAACATTCAGTACTTC	CSGGGSNIQYF
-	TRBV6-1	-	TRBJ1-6	TGTGCCAGCAGACCGGGCCAATTGGGGTATAATTCACCCCTCCACTTT	CASRPGQLGYNSPLHF
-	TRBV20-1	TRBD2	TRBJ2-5	TGCAGTGCTAGAGATGAGGGCGGGAGTGTGGAAGAGACCCAGTACTTC	CSARDEGGSVEETQYF
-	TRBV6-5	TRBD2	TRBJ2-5	TGTGCCAGCAGTTCCCCTAGCGGGAGGACAGAGACCCAGTACTTC	CASSSPSGRTETQYF
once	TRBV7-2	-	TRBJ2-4	TGTGCCAGCAGCCCTGATCGGACACTAGCCAAAAACATTCAGTACTTC	CASSPDRTLAKNIQYF
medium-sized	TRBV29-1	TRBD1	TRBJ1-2	TGCAGCGCTGGACAGGAAAAAAACTATGGCTACACCTTC	CSAGQEKNYGYTF
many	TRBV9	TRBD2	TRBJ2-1	TGTGCCAGCAGTGGGACTAGCGGAGGATACAATGAGCAGTTCTTC	CASSGTSGGYNEQFF
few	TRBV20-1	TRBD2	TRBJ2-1	TGCAGTGGACGAAGACTAGCGGGGTCCAATGAGCAGTTCTTC	CSGRRLAGSNEQFF
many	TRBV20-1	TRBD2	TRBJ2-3	TGCAGTGCTACCCTCAGCGGGAGGGCTGCAGATACGCAGTATTTT	CSATLSGRAADTQYF
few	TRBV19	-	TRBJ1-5	TGTGCCAGTAGTATACGGCGGGGGGATCAGCCCCAGCATTTT	CASSIRRGDQPQHF
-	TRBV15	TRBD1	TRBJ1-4	TGTGCCACCAGCAGAGATGGACAGGGGTTGGACGAAAAACTGTTTTTT	CATSRDGQGLDEKLFF
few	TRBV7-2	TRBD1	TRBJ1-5	TGTGCCAGCAGCGTGACAGGGGTTACCAATCAGCCCCAGCATTTT	CASSVTGVTNQPQHF
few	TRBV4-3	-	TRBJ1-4	TGCGCCAGCAGCCCGGGGCCTGCTAGTGAAAAACTGTTTTTT	CASSPGPASEKLFF
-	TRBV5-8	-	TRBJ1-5	TGTGCCAGCACCATCGACATCGGGAATCAGCCCCAGCATTTT	CASTIDIGNQPQHF
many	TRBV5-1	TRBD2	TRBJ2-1	TGCGCCAGCAGCTCATACAGGGGACTAGCGGCCTACAATGAGCAGTTCTTC	CASSSYRGLAAYNEQFF
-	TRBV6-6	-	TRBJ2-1	TGTGCCAGCAGTTCCTACCGGGACCCCTCGGTATTCTTC	CASSSYRDPSVFF
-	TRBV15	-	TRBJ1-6	TGTGCCACCAGCAGGGAGGGAAATTCACCCCTCCACTTT	CATSREGNSPLHF
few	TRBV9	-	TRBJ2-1	TGTGCCAGCAGCGTAGTAGTAGGGGGGGGTTCGGTCTCCTACAATGAGCAGTTCTTC	CASSVVVGGGSVSYNEQFF
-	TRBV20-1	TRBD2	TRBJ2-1	TGCAGTGCTCCACCGGGACTAGCGGCCCTGAGCTCCTACAATGAGCAGTTCTTC	CSAPPGLAALSSYNEQFF
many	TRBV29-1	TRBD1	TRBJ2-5	TGCAGCGTTGAAGGATACCGGGACAGGGGAGAGACCCAGTACTTC	CSVEGYRDRGETQYF